The source of this TCR beta chain is a study of T cells after yellow fever vaccination. Study results and limitations: A minor fraction of clonotypes spanned both CD4 and CD8 compartments.

V dropped 1 base and J dropped 4 bases, with 12 bases sitting between them. In germline, CDR1 is SGHRS, CDR2 YFSETQ. The CDR3 sequence is 14 residues long. On this clonotype itself: Antigen unknown.

For TCR, cDNA came from 5'RACE template switching, which added a universal primer site and UMIs. One entry per CDR3 protein results from TCRdb running MiXCR on the 5' RACE reads. The table lists some 110,000 distinct CDR3 sequences, roughly 8.4% of them singletons, with about 25% in the top ten. The material sequenced was CD8+ T cells sorted from PBMCs, taken 45 days after the yellow fever booster vaccination. The TCR originated in a man aged 30 to 45 who received the YFV17D yellow fever vaccine. The genes are TRBV5-1 and TRBJ2-7; D may be TRBD2 (6 bases). Here the CDR3 DNA reads TGCGCCAGCAGCTTGTCGATCGGGAGTTACGAGCAGTACTTC. It specifies CASSLSIGSYEQYF.